This T cell receptor beta chain was recovered during a study of T cells in localized non-small cell lung cancer. Study-wide results and limits: The study detected a median roughly 61 of the top 100 tumor clones in adjacent lung. Sequencing was limited to one tumor region, leaving the possibility of heterogeneity open. Longer overall survival was linked to higher blood T cell density.

The CDR3 is 16 amino acids. CDR1 is LNHDA and CDR2 is SQIVND in the germline V gene (reference sequence). Trimming took off 4 bases at V and 7 bases at J, with 17 bases between the two ends. With respect to this clone: Its antigen remains unidentified.

Generated by immunoSEQ multiplex PCR, the TCRdb table keeps only in-frame clones and is missing some. The table lists under 55,000 clones, about three quarters of them singletons. The rearrangement uses TRBV19 and TRBJ1-6; D gene uncertain. This specimen consisted of PBMCs, obtained before any cancer treatment. The receptor was derived from a woman aged 35-70 years with stage II lung adenocarcinoma. The CDR3 bases are TGTGCCAGTAGTACTACGAGGGTTCTGGGGAATTCACCCCTCCACTTT. It specifies CASSTTRVLGNSPLHF.